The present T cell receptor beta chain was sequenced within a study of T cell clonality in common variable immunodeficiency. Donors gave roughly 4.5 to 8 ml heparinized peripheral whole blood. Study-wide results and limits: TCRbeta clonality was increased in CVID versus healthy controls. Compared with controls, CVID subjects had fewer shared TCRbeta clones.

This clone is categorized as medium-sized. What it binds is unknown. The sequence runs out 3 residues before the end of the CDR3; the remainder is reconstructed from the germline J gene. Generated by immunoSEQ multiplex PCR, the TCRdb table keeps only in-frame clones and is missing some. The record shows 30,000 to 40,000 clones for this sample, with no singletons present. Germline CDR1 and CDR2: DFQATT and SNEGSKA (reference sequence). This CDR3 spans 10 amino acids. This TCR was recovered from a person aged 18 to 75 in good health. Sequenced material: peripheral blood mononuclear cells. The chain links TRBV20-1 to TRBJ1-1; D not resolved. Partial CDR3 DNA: TGCAGTGCTAGAGCCAGAGAA. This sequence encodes CSARARE. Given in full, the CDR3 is CSARAREAFF.